This T cell receptor beta chain was profiled in a study of Tregs in tolerant kidney transplant recipients. Study-wide findings and caveats: Expanding Tregs on activated donor B cells appeared to best identify donor-specific TCRbeta clones. Antigen-driven expansion was suggested because donor-specific Tregs expanded more than all Tregs in tolerant patients.

V lost 2 bases and J lost 7; bases outside the gene matches: 8. Germline V gene data show CDR1 as MNHEY and CDR2 as SMNVEV (reference sequence). This CDR3 has 16 residues. Worth noting for this clone: What it binds is unknown.

Measured with immunoSEQ multiplex PCR; TCRdb has only the in-frame clones, and not every one. This sample has about 69,000 clones, with about 89% found just once. CD4+CD25+CD127- Tregs, CD4+CD25- non-Tregs, CD4 and CD8 cells were sorted. The chain joins TRBV27 to TRBJ2-1; 10 nucleotides align to TRBD2. The TCR comes from a human donor who received a combined kidney and bone marrow transplant. The source material was CD4+ T cells from blood, sampled before the transplant. This CDR3 is CASSLLSGRNANEQFF. Written as DNA, the CDR3 is TGTGCCAGCAGTTTACTTAGCGGGAGGAACGCTAATGAGCAGTTCTTC.